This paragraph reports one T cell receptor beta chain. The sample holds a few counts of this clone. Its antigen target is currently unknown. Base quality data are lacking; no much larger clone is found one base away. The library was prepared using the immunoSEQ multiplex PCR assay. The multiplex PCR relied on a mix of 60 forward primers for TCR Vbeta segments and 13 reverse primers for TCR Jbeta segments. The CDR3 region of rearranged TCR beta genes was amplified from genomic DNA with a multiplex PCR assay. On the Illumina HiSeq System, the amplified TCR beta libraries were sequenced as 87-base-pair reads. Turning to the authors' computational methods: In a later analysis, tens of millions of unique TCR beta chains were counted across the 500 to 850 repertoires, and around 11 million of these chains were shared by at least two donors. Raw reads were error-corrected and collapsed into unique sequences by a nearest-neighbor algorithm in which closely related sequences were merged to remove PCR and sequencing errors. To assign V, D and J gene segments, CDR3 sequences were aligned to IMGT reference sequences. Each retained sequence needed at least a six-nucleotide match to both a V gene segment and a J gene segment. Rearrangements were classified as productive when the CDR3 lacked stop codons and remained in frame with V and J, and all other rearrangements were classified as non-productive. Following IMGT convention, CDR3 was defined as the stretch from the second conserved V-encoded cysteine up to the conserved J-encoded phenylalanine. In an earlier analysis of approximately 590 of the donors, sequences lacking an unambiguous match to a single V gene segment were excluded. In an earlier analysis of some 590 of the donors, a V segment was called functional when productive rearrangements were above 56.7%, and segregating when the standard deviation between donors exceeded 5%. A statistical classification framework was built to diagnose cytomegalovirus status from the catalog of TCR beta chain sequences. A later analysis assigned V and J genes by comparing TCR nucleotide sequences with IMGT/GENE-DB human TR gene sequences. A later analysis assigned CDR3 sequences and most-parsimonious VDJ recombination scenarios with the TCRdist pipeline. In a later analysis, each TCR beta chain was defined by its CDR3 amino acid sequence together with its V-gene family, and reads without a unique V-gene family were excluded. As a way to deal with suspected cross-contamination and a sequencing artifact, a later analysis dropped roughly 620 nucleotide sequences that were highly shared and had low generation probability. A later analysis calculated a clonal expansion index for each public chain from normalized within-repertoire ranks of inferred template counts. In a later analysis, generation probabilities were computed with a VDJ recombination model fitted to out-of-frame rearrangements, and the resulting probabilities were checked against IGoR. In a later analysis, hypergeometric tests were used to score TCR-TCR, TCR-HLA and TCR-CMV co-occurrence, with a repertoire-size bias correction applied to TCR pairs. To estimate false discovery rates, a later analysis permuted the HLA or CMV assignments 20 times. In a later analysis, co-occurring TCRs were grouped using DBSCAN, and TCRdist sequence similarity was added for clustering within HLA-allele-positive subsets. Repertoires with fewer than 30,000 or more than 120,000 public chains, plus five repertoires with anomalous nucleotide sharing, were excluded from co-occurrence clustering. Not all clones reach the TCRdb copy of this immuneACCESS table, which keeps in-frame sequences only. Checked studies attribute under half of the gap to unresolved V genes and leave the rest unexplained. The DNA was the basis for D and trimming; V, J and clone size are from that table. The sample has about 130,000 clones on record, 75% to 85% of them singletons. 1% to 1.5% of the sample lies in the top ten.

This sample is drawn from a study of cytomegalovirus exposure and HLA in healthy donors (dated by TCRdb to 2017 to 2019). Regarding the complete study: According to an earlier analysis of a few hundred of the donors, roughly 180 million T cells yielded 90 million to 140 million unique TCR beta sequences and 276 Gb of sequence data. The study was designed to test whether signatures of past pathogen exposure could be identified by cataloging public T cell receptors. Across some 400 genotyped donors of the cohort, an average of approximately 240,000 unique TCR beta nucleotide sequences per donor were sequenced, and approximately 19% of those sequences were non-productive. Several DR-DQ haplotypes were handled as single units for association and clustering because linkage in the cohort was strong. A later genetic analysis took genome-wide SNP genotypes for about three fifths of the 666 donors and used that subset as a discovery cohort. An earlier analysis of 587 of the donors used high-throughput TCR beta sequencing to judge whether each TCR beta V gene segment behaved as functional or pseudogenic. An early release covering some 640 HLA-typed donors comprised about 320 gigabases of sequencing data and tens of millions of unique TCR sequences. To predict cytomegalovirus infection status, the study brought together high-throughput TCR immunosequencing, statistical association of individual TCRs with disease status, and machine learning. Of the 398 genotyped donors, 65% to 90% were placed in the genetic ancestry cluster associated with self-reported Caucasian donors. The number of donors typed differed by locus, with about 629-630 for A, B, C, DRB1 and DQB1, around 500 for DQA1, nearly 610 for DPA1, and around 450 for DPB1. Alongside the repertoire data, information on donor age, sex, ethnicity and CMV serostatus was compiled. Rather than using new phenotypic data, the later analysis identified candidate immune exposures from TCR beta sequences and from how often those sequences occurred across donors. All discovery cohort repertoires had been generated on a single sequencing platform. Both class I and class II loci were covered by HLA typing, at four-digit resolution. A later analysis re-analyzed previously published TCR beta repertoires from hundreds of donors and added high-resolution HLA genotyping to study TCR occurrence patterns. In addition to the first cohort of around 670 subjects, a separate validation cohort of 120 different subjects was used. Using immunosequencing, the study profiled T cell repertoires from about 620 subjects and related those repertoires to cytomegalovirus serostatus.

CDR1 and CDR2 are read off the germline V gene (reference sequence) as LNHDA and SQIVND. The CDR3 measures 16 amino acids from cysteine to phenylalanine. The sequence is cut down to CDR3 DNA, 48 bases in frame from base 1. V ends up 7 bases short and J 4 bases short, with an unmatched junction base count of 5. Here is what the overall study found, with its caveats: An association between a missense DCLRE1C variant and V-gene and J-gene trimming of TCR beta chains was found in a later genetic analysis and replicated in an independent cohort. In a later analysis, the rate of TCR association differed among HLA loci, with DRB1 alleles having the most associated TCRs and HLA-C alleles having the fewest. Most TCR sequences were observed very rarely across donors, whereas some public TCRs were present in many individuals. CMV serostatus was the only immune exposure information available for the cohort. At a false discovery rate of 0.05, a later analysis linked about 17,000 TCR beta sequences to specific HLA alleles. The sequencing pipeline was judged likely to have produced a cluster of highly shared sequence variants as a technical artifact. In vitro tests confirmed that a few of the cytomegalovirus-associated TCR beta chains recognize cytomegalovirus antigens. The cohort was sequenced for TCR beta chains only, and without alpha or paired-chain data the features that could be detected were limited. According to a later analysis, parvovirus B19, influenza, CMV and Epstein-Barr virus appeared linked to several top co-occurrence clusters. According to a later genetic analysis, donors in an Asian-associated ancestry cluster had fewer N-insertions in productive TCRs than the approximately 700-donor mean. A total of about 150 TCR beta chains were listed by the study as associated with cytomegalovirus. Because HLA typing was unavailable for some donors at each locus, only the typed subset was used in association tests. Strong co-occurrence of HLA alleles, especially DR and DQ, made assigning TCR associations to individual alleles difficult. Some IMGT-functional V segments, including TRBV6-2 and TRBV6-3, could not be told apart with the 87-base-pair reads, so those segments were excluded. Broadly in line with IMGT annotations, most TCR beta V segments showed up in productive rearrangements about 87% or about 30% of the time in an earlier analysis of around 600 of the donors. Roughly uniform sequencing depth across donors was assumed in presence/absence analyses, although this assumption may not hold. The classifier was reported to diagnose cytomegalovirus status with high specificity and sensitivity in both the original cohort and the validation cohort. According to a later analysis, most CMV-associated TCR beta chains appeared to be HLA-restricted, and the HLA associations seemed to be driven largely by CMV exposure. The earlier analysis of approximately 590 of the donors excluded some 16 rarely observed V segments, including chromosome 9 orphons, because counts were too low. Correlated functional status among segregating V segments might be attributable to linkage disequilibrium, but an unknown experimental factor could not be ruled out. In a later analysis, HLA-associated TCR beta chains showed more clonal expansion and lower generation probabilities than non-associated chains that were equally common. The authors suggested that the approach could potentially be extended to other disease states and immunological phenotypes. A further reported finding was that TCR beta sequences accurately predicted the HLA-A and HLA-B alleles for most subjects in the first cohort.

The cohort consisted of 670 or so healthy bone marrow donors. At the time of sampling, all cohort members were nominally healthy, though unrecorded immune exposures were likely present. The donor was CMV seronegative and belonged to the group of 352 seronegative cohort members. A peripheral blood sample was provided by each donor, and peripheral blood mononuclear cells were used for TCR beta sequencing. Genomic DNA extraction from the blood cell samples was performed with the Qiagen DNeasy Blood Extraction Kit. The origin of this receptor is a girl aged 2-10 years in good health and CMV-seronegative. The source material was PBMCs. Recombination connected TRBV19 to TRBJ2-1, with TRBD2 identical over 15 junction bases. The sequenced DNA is TGTGCCAGTACGAGCGGACTAGCGGGAGGGTACAATGAGCAGTTCTTC. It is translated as CASTSGLAGGYNEQFF.